This note documents a single TCR beta chain sequence. Clones were sequenced by immunoSEQ multiplex PCR, and TCRdb holds only the in-frame ones, with some missing. The sample has some 720,000 clones; more than 75% are singletons. This record comes from a study of shared T cell receptors in the human thymus. J was trimmed by 6 bases and V by 5 bases; bases with no gene match: 7. This CDR3 is 13 amino acids long. Germline V gene data show CDR1 as SEHNR and CDR2 as FQNEAQ (reference sequence). In addition, the sample was reused for a study of human thymus T cells.

The origin of this receptor is a boy under three years old with a congenital heart defect. Sequenced sample: thymocytes. The chain recombines TRBV7-9 with TRBJ2-7; 7 nucleotides agree with TRBD1. CDR3 loop: CASSRTGECEQYF. In DNA, the CDR3 is TGTGCCAGCAGCCGAACAGGGGAATGCGAGCAGTACTTC.